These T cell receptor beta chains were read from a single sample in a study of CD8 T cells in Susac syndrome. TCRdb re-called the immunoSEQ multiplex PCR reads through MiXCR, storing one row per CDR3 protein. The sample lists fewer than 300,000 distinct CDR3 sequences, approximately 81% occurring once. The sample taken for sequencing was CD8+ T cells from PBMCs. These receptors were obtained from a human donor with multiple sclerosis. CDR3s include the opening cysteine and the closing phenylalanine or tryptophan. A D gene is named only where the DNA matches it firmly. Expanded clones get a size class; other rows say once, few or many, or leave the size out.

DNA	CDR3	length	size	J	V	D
TGTGCCAGCAGCCAAGATAGGGTAGCGGGACGGATCTTTTACAATGAGCAGTTCTTC	CASSQDRVAGRIFYNEQFF	19	NA	TRBJ2-1	TRBV14	TRBD2
TGTGCCAGCAGTTTCACTAGCGGGGATGCAGATACGCAGTATTTT	CASSFTSGDADTQYF	15	NA	TRBJ2-3	TRBV28	TRBD2
TGTGCCAGCAGTTTTAGCGGGAGTGGTGAGCAGTTCTTC	CASSFSGSGEQFF	13	NA	TRBJ2-1	TRBV27	TRBD2
TGTGCCAGCAGCCTCCTAGCGGGAGAAGAGCAGTTCTTC	CASSLLAGEEQFF	13	NA	TRBJ2-1	TRBV7-2	TRBD2
TGCGCCAGCAGCCAAGTCTTGGTGAGTCAGCCCCAGCATTTT	CASSQVLVSQPQHF	14	NA	TRBJ1-5	TRBV4-1	NA
TGTGCCAGCAAGTACAGGGCCCCCGGAGGGGCCTCCGAGCAGTACTTC	CASKYRAPGGASEQYF	16	NA	TRBJ2-7	TRBV2	NA
TGTGCCAGCAGTTTGGTTAGCGGGAGGGCAAATGAGCAGTTCTTC	CASSLVSGRANEQFF	15	NA	TRBJ2-1	TRBV6-5	TRBD2
TGTGCCAGCAGCCAAGATCCGGGGGATAATGAGCAGTTCTTC	CASSQDPGDNEQFF	14	NA	TRBJ2-1	TRBV4-2	NA
TGTGCCTGTCAGGGGACTTCCCCCTACGAGCAGTACTTC	CACQGTSPYEQYF	13	NA	TRBJ2-7	TRBV30	NA
TGCGCCAGCAGCCAAGGACAGGGGGCGGCGTTT	CASSQGQGAAF	11	NA	TRBJ2-3	TRBV4-1	TRBD1
TGTGCCAGCGGACAGGGGGCCGAGCAGTACTTC	CASGQGAEQYF	11	NA	TRBJ2-7	TRBV7-9	TRBD1
TGTGCCAGCACCCCGGGGGGGAATACGCAGTATTTT	CASTPGGNTQYF	12	NA	TRBJ2-3	TRBV27	TRBD2
TGTGCCAGCAGTTTATTTTCAAGTCGGGGCACTGAAGCTTTCTTT	CASSLFSSRGTEAFF	15	once	TRBJ1-1	TRBV28	NA
TGTGCCAGCAGTCCAGGACTAGCGGGAGGAGGAGATACGCAGTATTTT	CASSPGLAGGGDTQYF	16	NA	TRBJ2-3	TRBV9	TRBD2
TGTGCCAGCAGTCCGTCTAGCGGGAGGGCCAGGGGATCCTACGAGCAGTACTTC	CASSPSSGRARGSYEQYF	18	once	TRBJ2-7	TRBV12-3/TRBV12-4	TRBD2
TGCAGTGCTAAGGGCAAAGCGCACGAGCAGTACTTC	CSAKGKAHEQYF	12	NA	TRBJ2-7	TRBV20-1	NA
TGTGCCAGCAGCTTAGTGGACAGGGGACCCTACGAGCAGTACTTC	CASSLVDRGPYEQYF	15	NA	TRBJ2-7	TRBV7-9	TRBD1
TGTGCTAGTGGTTTTTGGGGGCGATTATCTGAAGCTTTCTTT	CASGFWGRLSEAFF	14	NA	TRBJ1-1	TRBV12-5	NA
TGTGCCAGCAGTTACGGGGGGCTGCCCTACGAGCAGTACTTC	CASSYGGLPYEQYF	14	NA	TRBJ2-7	TRBV6-5	NA
TGTGCCGGGGGTGCGAGGCCGAGCTCCTACAATGAGCAGTTCTTC	CAGGARPSSYNEQFF	15	NA	TRBJ2-1	TRBV28	NA
TGTGCCAGCAGTTCCGGCGCGGGGAATGAGCAGTTCTTC	CASSSGAGNEQFF	13	NA	TRBJ2-1	TRBV27	NA
TGTGCCAGCAGCTCGGAAAGGGGGGATGAGCAGTTCTTC	CASSSERGDEQFF	13	NA	TRBJ2-1	TRBV7-9	NA
TGTGCCAGCAGCTCCCAACCCCAGTTCGGGGAGCTGTTTTTT	CASSSQPQFGELFF	14	NA	TRBJ2-2	TRBV7-2	NA
TGCAGTGCTAGAGACTACGGGATTGAAGCTTTCTTT	CSARDYGIEAFF	12	once	TRBJ1-1	TRBV20-1	NA
TGTGCCAGCAGCGGGATAAGACGGGGAGAGACTGAAGCTTTCTTT	CASSGIRRGETEAFF	15	NA	TRBJ1-1	TRBV9	NA
TGTGCCAGCAGGGCGGGACAGGGGTGGTCCTACGAGCAGTACTTC	CASRAGQGWSYEQYF	15	NA	TRBJ2-7	TRBV28	TRBD1
TGTGCCAGCAGCTTGGAGGGACAGCAGTACTTC	CASSLEGQQYF	11	once	TRBJ2-4	TRBV5-4	TRBD1
TGTGCCAGCAGTTTCGGACTAGCGGGGCATTACACCGGGGAGCTGTTTTTT	CASSFGLAGHYTGELFF	17	NA	TRBJ2-2	TRBV27	TRBD2
TGTGCCAGTAGCCTCGTGACGGGGACTAGCGCGGGCTTGGACGAGCAGTACTTC	CASSLVTGTSAGLDEQYF	18	NA	TRBJ2-7	TRBV19	TRBD2
TGCAGCGTCGGGAATACTAGCGGGAGGTACAATGAGCAGTTCTTC	CSVGNTSGRYNEQFF	15	NA	TRBJ2-1	TRBV29-1	TRBD2
TGTGCCAGCAGTTTAGCACTAGCGGGAGGGCCTTCCTACAATGAGCAGTTCTTT	CASSLALAGGPSYNEQFF	18	NA	TRBJ2-1	TRBV12-3/TRBV12-4	TRBD2
TGTGCCAGCTCACCTCGATCCGGGACAGGGGGCGCGACACCCTCTAACTATGGCTACACCTTC	CASSPRSGTGGATPSNYGYTF	21	NA	TRBJ1-2	TRBV18	TRBD1
TGTGCCAGCAGCTCATCATCAGGCGAGCAGTACTTC	CASSSSSGEQYF	12	NA	TRBJ2-7	TRBV13	NA